The 20 T cell receptor beta chains reported below all come from one sample, sequenced in a study of T cell repertoires in cytomegalovirus infection. These receptors have no known antigen. From the reads, TCRdb called clonotypes with MiXCR, one entry per CDR3 protein. The sample includes roughly 860,000 distinct CDR3 sequences, around a third of them seen just once. This sample comprised cultured CD8+ T cells from PBMCs, obtained from culture after CMV antigen stimulation. Every receptor here comes from a human donor in good health (CMV status not recorded). Some clones in this sample may be carry-over from other donors' samples.

This chain joins TRBV27 and TRBJ2-5; 13 nucleotides align to TRBD2. This CDR3 region has 16 residues. Germline trimming cut 5 bases from V and 4 bases from J; bases unmatched to any gene: 7. Germline-derived CDR1 and CDR2 are MNHEY and SMNVEV (reference sequence). The CDR3 DNA reads as TGTGCCAGCAGTCTGGGGACTAGCGGGGCATTAGAGACCCAGTACTTC. Amino acids: CASSLGTSGALETQYF.

This clonotype was seen at least ten times. V gene TRBV7-8 combines with J gene TRBJ2-5; D remains ambiguous. This CDR3 spans 17 amino acids. Between the trimmed V and J ends, which lost 2 bases and 2 bases, there was a span of 18 bases. Germline V gene data show CDR1 as SGHVS and CDR2 as FQNEAQ. Written as DNA, the CDR3 is TGTGCCAGCAGCTTATTTTTGGCGGATAACTTACAAGAGACCCAGTACTTC. As protein: CASSLFLADNLQETQYF.

Ten or more counts support this clonotype. The chain joins TRBV7-6 to TRBJ1-1; D gene unclear. V was pared by 2 bases and J by 3 bases, with 10 bases between. Germline V gene sequence: CDR1 SGHVS, CDR2 FNYEAQ. The length of the CDR3 is 14 residues. The CDR3 spells CASSLSGGDTEAFF. As DNA, the CDR3 is TGTGCCAGCAGCTTAAGCGGTGGAGACACTGAAGCTTTCTTT.

A remark on this clonotype: With a much larger clone just one base away, this may be a read error. The V call is TRBV7-6, the J call TRBJ2-5, with 7 positions matching TRBD2. Germline CDR1 is SGHVS and CDR2 is FNYEAQ. This CDR3 is 14 amino acids long. The CDR3 bases are TGTGTCAGCAGCTCCCTAGCGGCAGTCGAGACCCAGTACTTC. Its protein is CVSSSLAAVETQYF.

CDR3 sequence reads: CASSWPGGQETQYF. CDR3 bases: TGTGCCAGCTCCTGGCCCGGGGGCCAAGAGACCCAGTACTTC. This sequence joins TRBV7-9 and TRBJ2-5; D possibly corresponds to TRBD2 (6 bases). Trimming stripped 8 bases from V and 1 base from J, with 14 bases between. From germline, CDR1 is SEHNR and CDR2 FQNEAQ (reference sequence). This CDR3 is 14 amino acids long.

The chain is built from TRBV9 and TRBJ1-1; D gene uncertain. In germline, CDR1 is SGDLS, CDR2 YYNGEE. CDR3 length: 15 residues. V dropped 2 bases and J dropped 1 base, with 12 bases sitting between them. The CDR3 here is CASSVAGGWNTEAFF. The CDR3 DNA sequence: TGTGCCAGCAGCGTGGCAGGAGGATGGAACACTGAAGCTTTCTTT.

This clonotype appeared a few times. V usage is TRBV6-2 or TRBV6-3 and J usage is TRBJ2-5, with TRBD2 as a possible D gene (7 bases). The CDR3 extends over 14 amino acids. Per the germline V gene, CDR1 is MNHEY and CDR2 is SVGEGT. V lost 0 bases and J lost 6, with 11 bases in between. Here the CDR3 DNA reads TGTGCCAGCAGTTACTCGGGGGGGCGGAAGACCCAGTACTTC. Translating it yields CASSYSGGRKTQYF.

The rearrangement links TRBV6-1 to TRBJ1-5; no clear D. The germline gives CDR1 MNHNS, CDR2 SASEGT. This CDR3 has 13 amino acids. V was shortened by 5 bases and J by 9 bases, with 14 bases between the two germline ends. CDR3 nucleotides: TGTGCCAGCAGTCTAAAAGGGATTCGGCCCCAGCATTTT. Translating it yields CASSLKGIRPQHF.

The chain links TRBV6-5 to TRBJ1-2; D is ambiguous. This CDR3 spans 14 amino acids. Germline V gene data show CDR1 as MNHEY and CDR2 as SVGAGI. Trimming pared 0 bases from V and 6 bases from J, leaving 11 bases between. CDR3 in amino acids: CASSYSAGEDGYTF. CDR3 coding DNA: TGTGCCAGCAGTTACTCGGCCGGGGAGGATGGCTACACCTTC.

This chain connects TRBV2 to TRBJ2-1, with 7 bases identical to TRBD1. The CDR3 has 13 residues. Trimming removed 8 bases from V and 2 bases from J; junction bases left unmatched: 3. Germline V gives CDR1 SNHLY, CDR2 FYNNEI. For the CDR3, the DNA is TGTGCCAGCCGGGACAGCCCCTACAATGAGCAGTTCTTC. Protein product: CASRDSPYNEQFF.

This clonotype was recorded a few times. This sequence joins TRBV12-3 or TRBV12-4 and TRBJ1-5; D gene ambiguous. V was cut by 3 bases and J by 0 bases, with 6 bases left in between. The CDR3 contains 14 residues. The CDR3 is CASSFGHSNQPQHF. CDR3 DNA sequence: TGTGCCAGCAGTTTCGGTCATAGCAATCAGCCCCAGCATTTT.

The chain combines TRBV6-5 with TRBJ2-3; D might be TRBD1 (5 bases). Germline V gives CDR1 MNHEY, CDR2 SVGAGI. Deletions cut 0 bases from V and 0 bases from J, with 13 bases between. The CDR3 totals 17 residues. The CDR3 coding sequence is TGTGCCAGCAGTTACTCATGGACACCAGAAAGCACAGATACGCAGTATTTT. Protein sequence: CASSYSWTPESTDTQYF.

In this sample, this clonotype turned up many times. CDR3 coding DNA: TGTGCCAGCAGCTATGGCTTGTGGCAGCCCCAGCATTTT. Protein: CASSYGLWQPQHF. The chain is built from TRBV7-2 and TRBJ1-5, with D hard to call. V was clipped by 4 bases and J by 7 bases, with 11 bases between them. Germline loops: CDR1 SGHTA, CDR2 FQGNSA. The CDR3 spans 13 residues.

This clonotype is judged medium-sized. The chain uses TRBV28 and TRBJ1-5, with D tentatively TRBD1 (5 bases). Germline V lookup: CDR1 MDHEN, CDR2 SYDVKM. This CDR3 has 16 residues. The V end was cut by 6 bases, the J end by 8 bases, with 23 bases between. CDR3 protein: CASSLAGQGAVEPQHF. CDR3 nucleotides: TGTGCCAGCAGCCTCGCGGGGCAGGGAGCGGTGGAGCCCCAGCATTTT.

This clonotype has ten or more counts. The chain joins TRBV7-9 to TRBJ1-1, with 8 bases matching TRBD1. The germline CDR1 and CDR2 sequences are SEHNR and FQNEAQ (reference sequence). There are 14 residues in the CDR3. V shed 3 bases, J shed 10 bases, and the junction held 10 bases outside the gene matches. The CDR3 region is CASSLPGTGPGAFF. The CDR3 DNA reads as TGTGCCAGCAGCTTGCCCGGGACAGGCCCTGGAGCTTTCTTT.

The J gene is TRBJ1-2, the V gene TRBV7-9; the D gene is possibly TRBD1 (5 bases). The CDR3 loop spans 14 amino acids. The V and J ends lost 1 base and 4 bases respectively, with 10 bases between them. Germline V gene lookup returns CDR1 SEHNR and CDR2 FQNEAQ (reference sequence). CDR3 residues: CASSLGDGAYGYTF. As DNA, the CDR3 is TGTGCCAGCAGCTTAGGGGACGGAGCCTATGGCTACACCTTC.

This clonotype turned up a few times. The chain is built from TRBV19 and TRBJ2-7, with D perhaps TRBD1 or TRBD2 (6 bases each). CDR3 size: 20 residues. In germline, CDR1 is LNHDA, CDR2 SQIVND (reference sequence). The ends were cut back, 3 bases at V and 0 bases at J, with 27 bases in the middle. CDR3 sequence reads: CASSISLARGESSGSYEQYV. In DNA, the CDR3 is TGTGCCAGTAGTATCTCCCTTGCGAGGGGGGAATCTTCGGGCTCCTACGAGCAGTACGTC.

The genes are TRBV15 and TRBJ2-1, with D maybe TRBD2 (6 bases). The CDR3 extends over 17 amino acids. V dropped 2 bases and J dropped 5 bases, with 19 bases sitting between them. In germline, CDR1 is LNHNV, CDR2 YYDKDF (reference sequence). This CDR3 is CATSRQLGGDWNNEQFF. The CDR3 bases are TGTGCCACCAGCAGACAATTAGGAGGGGACTGGAACAATGAGCAGTTCTTC. Based on the CDR3 plus reference TRBV15 and TRBJ2-1, the full variable domain is DAMVIQNPRYQVTQFGKPVTLSCSQTLNHNVMYWYQQKSSQAPKLLFHYYDKDFNNEADTPDNFQSRRPNTSFCFLDIRSPGLGDTAMYLCATSRQLGGDWNNEQFFGPGTRLTVL.

This chain uses TRBV7-6 with TRBJ1-3, with D tentatively TRBD1 (6 bases). The CDR3 consists of 16 residues. V was clipped by 3 bases and J by 5 bases, with 17 bases between them. Germline V gene data show CDR1 as SGHVS and CDR2 as FNYEAQ. The chain's CDR3 is CASSLGVGAIRNTIYF. The CDR3 DNA sequence: TGTGCCAGCAGCTTGGGAGTGGGGGCCATTAGAAACACCATATATTTT.

This clonotype was observed a handful of times. The rearrangement uses TRBV7-6 and TRBJ1-2; perhaps TRBD1 as D (5 bases). Trimming removed 4 bases from V and 6 bases from J, with 24 bases in between. The V gene's germline CDR1 is SGHVS and CDR2 FNYEAQ. CDR3 length: 17 amino acids. CDR3 in DNA: TGTGCCAGCAGCTCCTCTCGGGACGTTGGTAGAAATGATGGCTACACCTTC. Protein product: CASSSSRDVGRNDGYTF. The full variable domain, rest sourced from reference TRBV7-6 and TRBJ1-2, is GAGVSQSPRYKVTKRGQDVALRCDPISGHVSLYWYRQALGQGPEFLTYFNYEAQQDKSGLPNDRFSAERPEGSISTLTIQRTEQRDSAMYRCASSSSRDVGRNDGYTFGSGTRLTVV.